The 10 T cell receptor beta chains in this list originate from one sample, sequenced in a study of T cell changes during pregnancy in multiple sclerosis. Some clones are missing from TCRdb's copy, which holds only in-frame ones; the method was immunoSEQ multiplex PCR. The sample holds roughly 42,000 clones, about 89% seen once. The sequencing used CD4+ T cells from peripheral blood mononuclear cells, collected in the first trimester of pregnancy. The receptors were gathered from a female donor with multiple sclerosis, enrolled in a pregnancy study.

The chain has TRBV4-1 and TRBJ1-5; a weak D match, TRBD1 (6 bases). The CDR3 sequence is 15 residues long. Trimming cost V 4 bases and J 4 bases, with 14 bases left between them. Germline-derived CDR1 and CDR2 are MGHRA and YSYEKL. This chain's CDR3 is CASSPDPTGNQPQHF. CDR3 coding DNA: TGCGCCAGCAGCCCAGACCCAACAGGGAATCAGCCCCAGCATTTT.

The chain links TRBV19 to TRBJ2-1; 11 positions agree with TRBD2. CDR1 LNHDA and CDR2 SQIVND come from the germline V gene (reference sequence). Trimming took 7 bases from V and 7 from J; bases not matched to a gene: 9. This CDR3 comprises 15 residues. Here the CDR3 reads CASTLAGGPRNEQFF. CDR3 coding DNA: TGTGCCAGTACCTTAGCGGGAGGGCCCAGGAATGAGCAGTTCTTC.

This chain joins TRBV5-6 and TRBJ2-3, with 12 bases fitting TRBD2. Germline V CDR1 and CDR2: SGHDT, YYEEEE. Trimming took 3 bases from V and 6 from J; bases not matched to a gene: 8. The CDR3 has 16 residues. The CDR3 DNA is TGTGCCAGCAGCTCGCTGACTAGCGGGAGAGTCGATACGCAGTATTTT. Residues: CASSSLTSGRVDTQYF.

The V and J genes are TRBV19 and TRBJ1-2; D might be TRBD1 (5 bases). Trimming cost V 6 bases and J 6 bases, with 23 bases left between them. The CDR3 contains 16 residues. CDR1 and CDR2 from the germline V gene are LNHDA and SQIVND (reference sequence). The CDR3 nucleotides read TGTGCCAGTAGAAGCATCCGACAGAGTCTCCAAGATGGCTACACCTTC. Its translation: CASRSIRQSLQDGYTF.

The chain uses TRBV6-4 and TRBJ1-2; D is uncertain. The CDR3 extends over 13 amino acids. The germline V and J ends were trimmed by 4 bases and 6 bases, with 12 bases remaining between them. Germline V CDR1 and CDR2: MRHNA, SNTAGT. CDR3 loop: CASSATPADGYTF. In nucleotides, the CDR3 is TGTGCCAGCAGTGCTACCCCTGCGGATGGCTACACCTTC.

The CDR3 here is CAWSGGLARYTDTQYF. As DNA, the CDR3 is TGTGCCTGGAGTGGGGGACTAGCGCGCTACACAGATACGCAGTATTTT. The rearrangement joins TRBV30 to TRBJ2-3; 10 bases are shared with TRBD2. The germline V gene encodes CDR1 GTSNPN and CDR2 SVGIG (reference sequence). V trimming: 1 base; J trimming: 2 bases; junction bases outside the gene matches: 6. CDR3 size: 16 residues.

J is TRBJ2-5 and V is TRBV7-2; the D is unclear. Germline CDR1 reads SGHTA; CDR2 reads FQGNSA. The CDR3 loop spans 12 amino acids. The ends were cut back, 4 bases at V and 2 bases at J, with 5 bases in the middle. The CDR3 loop reads CASSSPQETQYF. CDR3 DNA sequence: TGTGCCAGCAGCTCCCCACAAGAGACCCAGTACTTC. Complete variable domain (other parts from reference TRBV7-2 and TRBJ2-5): GAGVSQSPSNKVTEKGKDVELRCDPISGHTALYWYRQSLGQGLEFLIYFQGNSAPDKSGLPSDRFSAERTGGSVSTLTIQRTQQEDSAVYLCASSSPQETQYFGPGTRLLVL.

CDR3 nucleotide sequence: TGTGCCAGCTCACCGACTAGCGGGACCACAGATACGCAGTATTTT. Translation gives CASSPTSGTTDTQYF. The chain combines TRBV18 with TRBJ2-3; 11 bases agree with TRBD2. The germline CDR1 and CDR2 sequences are KGHSH and LQKENI. V shed 3 bases and J 2 bases; nucleotides not matched to a gene: 1. This CDR3 is built from 15 residues.

The J gene is TRBJ1-3, the V gene TRBV9; 7 bases fit TRBD1. The ends lost 4 bases at V and 6 bases at J; junction bases unmatched: 7. The germline CDR1 and CDR2 sequences are SGDLS and YYNGEE. The CDR3 is made up of 14 amino acids. This CDR3 reads CASSTRQGANTIYF. CDR3 DNA sequence: TGTGCCAGCAGCACCCGACAGGGAGCAAACACCATATATTTT.

Only one count was recorded for this clone. The rearrangement joins TRBV5-1 to TRBJ2-7; D gene unclear. CDR1 is SGHRS, CDR2 YFSETQ, per germline. V was cut by 7 bases and J by 0 bases, with 14 bases left in between. This CDR3 is built from 14 residues. CDR3 region: CASQRTAASYEQYF. CDR3 in DNA: TGCGCCAGCCAACGAACAGCAGCCTCCTACGAGCAGTACTTC.